This T cell receptor (beta chain) was identified in a study of T-cell memory formation after mild COVID-19. Germline assignment: CDR1 WNHNN and CDR2 SYGVQD (reference sequence). Trimming left V 2 bases short and J 3 bases short, with 15 bases between. The CDR3 covers 16 residues. TCRdb processed the 5' RACE reads anew with MiXCR; each CDR3 protein has one entry. The sample lists tens of thousands of distinct CDR3 sequences, about a tenth occurring once. The TCR was taken from a man in his late teens or twenties who had mild COVID-19 (a few samples of this study predate the infection). Cell type and time point are not known. The chain employs TRBV10-1 and TRBJ2-3; D possibly corresponds to TRBD2 (6 bases). The sample taken for sequencing was PBMCs or a T cell subset sorted from them (not recorded which). The CDR3 DNA reads as TGCGCCAGCAGTGAGGACCGGGAGATGGGGACAGATACGCAGTATTTT. It encodes CASSEDREMGTDTQYF.